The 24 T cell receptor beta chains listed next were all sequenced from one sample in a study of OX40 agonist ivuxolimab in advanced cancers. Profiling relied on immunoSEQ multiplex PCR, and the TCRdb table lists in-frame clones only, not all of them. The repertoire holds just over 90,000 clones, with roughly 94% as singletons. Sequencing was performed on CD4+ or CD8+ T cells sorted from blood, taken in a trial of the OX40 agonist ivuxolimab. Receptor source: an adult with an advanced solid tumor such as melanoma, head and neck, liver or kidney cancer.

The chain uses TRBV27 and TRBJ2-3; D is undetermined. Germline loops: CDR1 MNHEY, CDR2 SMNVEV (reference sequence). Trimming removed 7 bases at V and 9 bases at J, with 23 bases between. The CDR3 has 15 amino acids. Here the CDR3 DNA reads TGTGCCAGCATGGTCTCGTTCGGGCAGGCTGGGACGCAGTATTTT. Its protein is CASMVSFGQAGTQYF.

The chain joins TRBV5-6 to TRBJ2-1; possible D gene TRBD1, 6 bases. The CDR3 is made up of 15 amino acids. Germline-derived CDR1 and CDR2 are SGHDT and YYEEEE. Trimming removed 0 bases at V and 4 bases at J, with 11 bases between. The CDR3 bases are TGTGCCAGCAGCTTGGAACAGGGCAGTTACAATGAGCAGTTCTTC. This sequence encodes CASSLEQGSYNEQFF.

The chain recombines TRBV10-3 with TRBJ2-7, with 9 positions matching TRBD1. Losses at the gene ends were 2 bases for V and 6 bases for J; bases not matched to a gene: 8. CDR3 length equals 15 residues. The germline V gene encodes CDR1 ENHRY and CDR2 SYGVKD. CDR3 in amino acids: CAISEGGDRDCEQYF. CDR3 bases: TGTGCCATCAGTGAGGGGGGGGACAGGGACTGCGAGCAGTACTTC.

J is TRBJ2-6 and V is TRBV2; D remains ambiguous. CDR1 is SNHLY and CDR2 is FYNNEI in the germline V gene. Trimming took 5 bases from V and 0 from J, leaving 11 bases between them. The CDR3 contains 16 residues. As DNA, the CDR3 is TGTGCCAGCAGTTACGACTTACCCTCTGGGGCCAACGTCCTGACTTTC. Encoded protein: CASSYDLPSGANVLTF.

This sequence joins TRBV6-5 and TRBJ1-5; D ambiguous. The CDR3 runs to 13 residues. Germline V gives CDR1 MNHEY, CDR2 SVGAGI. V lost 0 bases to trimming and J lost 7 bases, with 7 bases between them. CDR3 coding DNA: TGTGCCAGCAGTTACTCGAACCAGCAGCCCCAGCATTTT. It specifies CASSYSNQQPQHF.

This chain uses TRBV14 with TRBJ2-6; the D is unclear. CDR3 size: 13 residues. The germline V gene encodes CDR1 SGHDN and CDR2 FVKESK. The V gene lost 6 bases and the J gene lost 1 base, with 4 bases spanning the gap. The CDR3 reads CASRESGANVLTF. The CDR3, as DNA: TGTGCCAGCAGAGAGTCTGGGGCCAACGTCCTGACTTTC. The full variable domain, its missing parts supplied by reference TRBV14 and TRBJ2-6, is EAGVTQFPSHSVIEKGQTVTLRCDPISGHDNLYWYRRVMGKEIKFLLHFVKESKQDESGMPNNRFLAERTGGTYSTLKVQPAELEDSGVYFCASRESGANVLTFGAGSRLTVL.

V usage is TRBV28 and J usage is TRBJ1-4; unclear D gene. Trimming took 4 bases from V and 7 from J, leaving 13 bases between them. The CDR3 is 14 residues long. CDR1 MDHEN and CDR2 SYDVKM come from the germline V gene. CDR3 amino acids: CASSSVTRIEKLFF. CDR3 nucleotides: TGTGCCAGCAGTTCAGTTACTAGGATTGAAAAACTGTTTTTT.

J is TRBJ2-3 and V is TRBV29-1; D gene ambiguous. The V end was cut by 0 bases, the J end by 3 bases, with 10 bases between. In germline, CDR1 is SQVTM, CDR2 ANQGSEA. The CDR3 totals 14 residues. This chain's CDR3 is CSVEDEVRTDTQYF. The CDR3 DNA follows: TGCAGCGTTGAAGATGAGGTGAGGACAGATACGCAGTATTTT.

The CDR3 here is CASSFSAGLGNEQYF. Written as DNA, the CDR3 is TGTGCCAGCAGTTTTTCGGCAGGCCTCGGGAACGAGCAGTACTTC. V usage is TRBV27 and J usage is TRBJ2-7, with D perhaps matching TRBD2 (5 bases). In germline, CDR1 is MNHEY, CDR2 SMNVEV (reference sequence). This CDR3 region has 15 residues. The V end was cut by 3 bases, the J end by 5 bases, with 17 bases between.

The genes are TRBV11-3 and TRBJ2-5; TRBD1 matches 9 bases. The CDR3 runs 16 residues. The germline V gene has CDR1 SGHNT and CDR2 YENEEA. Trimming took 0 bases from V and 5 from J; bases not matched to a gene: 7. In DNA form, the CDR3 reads TGTGCCAGCAGCTTAGAGGGACAGGGACGAGAGGAGACCCAGTACTTC. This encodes CASSLEGQGREETQYF.

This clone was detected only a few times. CDR3 loop: CASSEQTSYEQYF. The DNA for the CDR3 is TGTGCCAGCAGTGAACAGACCTCCTACGAGCAGTACTTC. V usage is TRBV6-1 and J usage is TRBJ2-7; D is uncertain. CDR3 length: 13 residues. With 2 bases removed from V and 0 bases from J, the gap between germline ends came to 5 bases. The germline CDR1 and CDR2 sequences are MNHNS and SASEGT.

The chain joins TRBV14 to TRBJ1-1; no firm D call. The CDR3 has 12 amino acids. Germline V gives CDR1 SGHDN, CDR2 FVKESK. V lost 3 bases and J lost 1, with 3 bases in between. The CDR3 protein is CASSHENTEAFF. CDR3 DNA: TGTGCCAGCAGCCATGAGAACACTGAAGCTTTCTTT.

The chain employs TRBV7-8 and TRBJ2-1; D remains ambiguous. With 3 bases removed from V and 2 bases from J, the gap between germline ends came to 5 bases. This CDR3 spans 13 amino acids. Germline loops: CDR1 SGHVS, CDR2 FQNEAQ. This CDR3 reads CASSFGPYNEQFF. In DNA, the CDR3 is TGTGCCAGCAGCTTTGGTCCCTACAATGAGCAGTTCTTC.

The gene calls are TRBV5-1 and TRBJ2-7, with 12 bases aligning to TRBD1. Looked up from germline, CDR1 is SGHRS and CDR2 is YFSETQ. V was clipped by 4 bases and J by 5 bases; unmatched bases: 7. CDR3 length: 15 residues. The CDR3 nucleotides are TGCGCCAGCAGCCTGGCGGGGACAGGGGGCGACGAGCAGTACTTC. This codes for CASSLAGTGGDEQYF. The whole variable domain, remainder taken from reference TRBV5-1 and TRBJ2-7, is KAGVTQTPRYLIKTRGQQVTLSCSPISGHRSVSWYQQTPGQGLQFLFEYFSETQRNKGNFPGRFSGRQFSNSRSEMNVSTLELGDSALYLCASSLAGTGGDEQYFGPGTRLTVT.

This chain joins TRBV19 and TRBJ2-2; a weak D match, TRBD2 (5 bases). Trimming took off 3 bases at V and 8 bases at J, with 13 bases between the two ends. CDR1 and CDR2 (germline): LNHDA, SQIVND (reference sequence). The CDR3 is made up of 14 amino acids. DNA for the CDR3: TGTGCCAGTAGTATCCGAGGACTGGAAGGGGAGCTGTTTTTT. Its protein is CASSIRGLEGELFF.

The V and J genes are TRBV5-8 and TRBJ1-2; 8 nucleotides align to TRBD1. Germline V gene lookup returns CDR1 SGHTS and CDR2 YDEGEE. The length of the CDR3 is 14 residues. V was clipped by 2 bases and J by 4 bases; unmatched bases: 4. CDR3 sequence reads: CASSFTGGFYGYTF. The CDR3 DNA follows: TGTGCCAGCAGCTTTACAGGGGGTTTCTATGGCTACACCTTC.

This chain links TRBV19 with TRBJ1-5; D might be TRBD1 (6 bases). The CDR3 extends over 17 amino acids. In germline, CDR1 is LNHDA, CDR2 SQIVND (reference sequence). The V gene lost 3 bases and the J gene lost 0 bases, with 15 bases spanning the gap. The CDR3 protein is CASSIPTGTLSNQPQHF. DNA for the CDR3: TGTGCCAGTAGTATCCCGACAGGAACTCTTAGCAATCAGCCCCAGCATTTT.

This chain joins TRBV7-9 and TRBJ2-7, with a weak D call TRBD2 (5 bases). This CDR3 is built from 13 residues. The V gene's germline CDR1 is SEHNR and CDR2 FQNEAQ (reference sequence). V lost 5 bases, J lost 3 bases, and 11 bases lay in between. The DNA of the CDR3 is TGTGCCAGCAGCCGGAGGCGTGACTACGAGCAGTACTTC. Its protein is CASSRRRDYEQYF.

Written as DNA, the CDR3 is TGTGCCAGCAGCTACCGGGGCGGGGATGAAAAACTGTTTTTT. Translating it yields CASSYRGGDEKLFF. The chain combines TRBV7-9 with TRBJ1-4; the D gene is possibly TRBD1 (5 bases). The CDR3 has 14 amino acids. V gave up 4 bases and J gave up 6 bases, with 12 bases separating them. Germline V lookup: CDR1 SEHNR, CDR2 FQNEAQ (reference sequence).

The CDR3 nucleotides are TGTGCCAGCACCTTAGGCGGCTTGGGGGACGAGCAGTACTTC. This translates into CASTLGGLGDEQYF. This sequence joins TRBV28 and TRBJ2-7; possibly TRBD1 or TRBD2 for D (5 bases each). V was pared by 7 bases and J by 5 bases, with 18 bases between. CDR3 length: 14 residues. The germline CDR1 and CDR2 sequences are MDHEN and SYDVKM. The variable domain in full, with the rest retrieved from reference TRBV28 and TRBJ2-7, is DVKVTQSSRYLVKRTGEKVFLECVQDMDHENMFWYRQDPGLGLRLIYFSYDVKMKEKGDIPEGYSVSREKKERFSLILESASTNQTSMYLCASTLGGLGDEQYFGPGTRLTVT.

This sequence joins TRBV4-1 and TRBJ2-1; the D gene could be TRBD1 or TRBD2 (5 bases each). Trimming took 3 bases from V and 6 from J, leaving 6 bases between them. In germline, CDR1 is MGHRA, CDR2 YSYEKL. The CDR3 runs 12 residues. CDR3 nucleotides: TGCGCCAGCAGCCAGGGGACCAATGAGCAGTTCTTC. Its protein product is CASSQGTNEQFF.

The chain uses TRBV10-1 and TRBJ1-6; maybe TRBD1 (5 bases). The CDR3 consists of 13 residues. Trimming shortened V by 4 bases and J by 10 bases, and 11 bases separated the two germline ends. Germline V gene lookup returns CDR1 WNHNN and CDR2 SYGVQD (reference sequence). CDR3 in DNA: TGCGCCAGCAGTGGAGGGGCTGGATCACCCCTCCACTTT. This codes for CASSGGAGSPLHF.

CDR3 protein: CASSPKNTGELFF. Here the CDR3 DNA reads TGTGCCAGTAGTCCTAAGAACACCGGGGAGCTGTTTTTT. V gene TRBV19 combines with J gene TRBJ2-2; D is uncertain. The CDR3 runs 13 residues. Germline values: CDR1 LNHDA, CDR2 SQIVND (reference sequence). The V gene lost 5 bases and the J gene lost 1 base, with 5 bases spanning the gap.

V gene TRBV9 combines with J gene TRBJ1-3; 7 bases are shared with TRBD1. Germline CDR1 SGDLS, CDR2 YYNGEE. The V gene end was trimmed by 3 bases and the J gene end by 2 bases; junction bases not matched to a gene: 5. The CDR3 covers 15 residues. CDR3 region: CASSGNRGTGNTIYF. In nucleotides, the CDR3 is TGTGCCAGCAGCGGGAACAGGGGAACTGGAAACACCATATATTTT.